Below are 24 T cell receptor beta chains sequenced from a single sample in a study of CD8 T cells in ankylosing spondylitis. Using its own MiXCR run on the 5' RACE reads, TCRdb lists one record per CDR3 protein. The sample includes around 35,000 distinct CDR3 sequences, approximately 11% of them seen just once. The sequencing input was synovial fluid, either unsorted or a sorted T cell fraction (not recorded which). Receptors were obtained from a male donor with ankylosing spondylitis.

This clonotype was detected only a few times. The chain has TRBV7-9 and TRBJ1-1, with D possibly TRBD1 on 5 matching bases. V was cut by 1 base and J by 5 bases, with 11 bases left in between. The CDR3 sequence is 14 residues long. Germline CDR1 SEHNR, CDR2 FQNEAQ (reference sequence). CDR3 sequence reads: CASSLVADSTEAFF. CDR3 DNA sequence: TGTGCCAGCAGCTTAGTGGCCGACAGTACTGAAGCTTTCTTT. Drawing the rest from reference TRBV7-9 and TRBJ1-1, the complete variable domain is DTGVSQNPRHKITKRGQNVTFRCDPISEHNRLYWYRQTLGQGPEFLTYFQNEAQLEKSRLLSDRFSAERPKGSFSTLEIQRTEQGDSAMYLCASSLVADSTEAFFGQGTRLTVV.

This chain connects TRBV7-9 to TRBJ2-7; 8 positions agree with TRBD2. Germline CDR1 is SEHNR and CDR2 is FQNEAQ (reference sequence). The CDR3 length is 14 residues. With 1 base clipped from V and 4 bases from J, the junction kept 3 bases outside the gene matches. The CDR3 coding sequence is TGTGCCAGCAGCTTAGTCGGGAGGGGGTACGAGCAGTACTTC. This gives the protein CASSLVGRGYEQYF.

This clonotype was seen repeatedly, ten times or more. The chain recombines TRBV28 with TRBJ2-7; TRBD2 matches 9 bases. This CDR3 has 15 amino acids. Per germline, CDR1 MDHEN and CDR2 SYDVKM. V was pared by 3 bases and J by 3 bases, with 6 bases of the junction left unmatched. The CDR3 DNA follows: TGTGCCAGCAGTTTCGCCCTAGCGGGATACTACGAGCAGTACTTC. Its protein is CASSFALAGYYEQYF.

This clonotype showed up just a few times. The chain employs TRBV12-3 or TRBV12-4 and TRBJ2-7; 9 nucleotides line up with TRBD2. This CDR3 contains 14 residues. V lost 6 bases and J lost 4; bases outside the gene matches: 7. This chain's CDR3 is CASRSSGSGYEQYF. CDR3 DNA sequence: TGTGCCAGCAGGAGTAGCGGGAGCGGGTACGAGCAGTACTTC.

This clonotype occurred a few times. The chain is built from TRBV4-1 and TRBJ1-2; no reliable D call. The germline gives CDR1 MGHRA, CDR2 YSYEKL. There are 15 residues in the CDR3. V lost 0 bases, J lost 2 bases, and 10 bases lay in between. CDR3 bases: TGCGCCAGCAGCCAAGACACTGCCTGGAACTATGGCTACACCTTC. Its translation: CASSQDTAWNYGYTF.

This chain connects TRBV27 to TRBJ2-7; 7 bases line up with TRBD2. V gave up 2 bases and J gave up 1 base; unmatched junction bases: 5. Per germline, CDR1 MNHEY and CDR2 SMNVEV (reference sequence). There are 15 residues in the CDR3. The CDR3 DNA reads TGTGCCAGCAGTTTAGGCCTAGCGGCATCCTACGAGCAGTACTTC. Protein product: CASSLGLAASYEQYF.

This clonotype was observed a few times. This chain connects TRBV3-1 to TRBJ2-3; 11 bases agree with TRBD2. Trimming removed 3 bases from V and 0 bases from J; junction bases left unmatched: 5. Germline CDR1 and CDR2: LGHDT and YNNKEL (reference sequence). The CDR3 has 17 amino acids. The CDR3 region has the DNA TGTGCCAGCAGCCAGGGACTAGCGGAACTTAGCACAGATACGCAGTATTTT. Residues: CASSQGLAELSTDTQYF.

This clonotype was seen repeatedly, ten times or more. The chain has TRBV6-5 and TRBJ1-2; 9 bases line up with TRBD1. Per the germline V gene, CDR1 is MNHEY and CDR2 is SVGAGI. The V and J ends lost 5 bases and 4 bases, in that order; junction bases with no gene match: 8. The CDR3 sequence is 15 residues long. Here the CDR3 reads CASSPQGTGTYGYTF. The CDR3 coding sequence is TGTGCCAGCAGTCCGCAGGGGACAGGGACCTATGGCTACACCTTC.

This clonotype was found many times. J is TRBJ2-1 and V is TRBV7-9; weak D call: TRBD2 (6 bases). From germline, CDR1 is SEHNR and CDR2 FQNEAQ (reference sequence). This CDR3 is 17 amino acids long. Trimming removed 4 bases from V and 1 base from J, with 17 bases in between. CDR3 loop: CASSSTSNVGSYNEQFF. Here the CDR3 DNA reads TGTGCCAGCAGCTCGACTAGTAATGTTGGGTCCTACAATGAGCAGTTCTTC.

This clonotype was observed many times. The rearrangement links TRBV3-1 to TRBJ2-1; 9 bases are shared with TRBD2. Losses at the gene ends were 2 bases for V and 1 base for J; bases not matched to a gene: 0. Germline-derived CDR1 and CDR2 are LGHDT and YNNKEL (reference sequence). The CDR3 is 15 amino acids. The CDR3 bases are TGTGCCAGCAGCCAACTAGCGGGGTCCTACAATGAGCAGTTCTTC. Translating gives CASSQLAGSYNEQFF.

This clonotype was seen at least ten times. The chain recombines TRBV7-9 with TRBJ1-1; 8 bases agree with TRBD1. Germline V gives CDR1 SEHNR, CDR2 FQNEAQ (reference sequence). The CDR3 is 16 amino acids. After removal of 6 bases from V and 1 base from J, the junction contained 10 bases not matched to a gene. CDR3 nucleotides: TGTGCCAGCAGTTTTCCCAAGGGACAGGCGAACACTGAAGCTTTCTTT. It codes for CASSFPKGQANTEAFF.

In this sample, this clonotype turned up a few times. The chain carries TRBV7-2 and TRBJ1-6, with unresolved D. Looked up from germline, CDR1 is SGHTA and CDR2 is FQGNSA. The ends were cut back, 1 base at V and 4 bases at J, with 5 bases in the middle. CDR3 size: 14 residues. The CDR3 region has the DNA TGTGCCAGCAGCTTAGGCCGGTATAATTCACCCCTCCACTTT. As protein: CASSLGRYNSPLHF.

This clonotype came up a few times. This chain connects TRBV29-1 to TRBJ1-2; no clear D gene. V was clipped by 8 bases and J by 6 bases, with 16 bases between them. The CDR3 is made up of 12 amino acids. The V gene's germline CDR1 is SQVTM and CDR2 ANQGSEA. For the CDR3, the DNA is TGCAGCCTGTTAGGGCAGGATGATGGCTACACCTTC. It codes for CSLLGQDDGYTF.

CDR3 in DNA: TGTGCCAGCTCAGCCAACGGGGGCATTCAAGAGACCCAGTACTTC. Amino acid sequence: CASSANGGIQETQYF. This chain links TRBV18 with TRBJ2-5; TRBD1 or TRBD2 may be the D gene (6 bases each). The CDR3 contains 15 residues. Trimming removed 5 bases from V and 2 bases from J, with 15 bases in between. Germline CDR1 is KGHSH and CDR2 is LQKENI.

Ten or more counts support this clonotype. The chain links TRBV28 to TRBJ2-1, with 7 bases fitting TRBD2. The CDR3 has 16 residues. Losses at the gene ends were 7 bases for V and 0 bases for J; bases not matched to a gene: 9. Germline CDR1 is MDHEN and CDR2 is SYDVKM. This CDR3 is CASTHGLAVSYNEQFF. The CDR3 DNA sequence: TGTGCCAGCACCCATGGGCTAGCGGTCTCCTACAATGAGCAGTTCTTC.

The table lists this clonotype with a few counts. This CDR3 reads CASSLLSTYEQYF. CDR3 bases: TGTGCCAGCAGTTTGCTCAGCACCTACGAGCAGTACTTC. The chain couples TRBV12-3 or TRBV12-4 to TRBJ2-7; D remains unclear. This CDR3 has 13 residues. The V gene lost 3 bases and the J gene lost 2 bases, with 8 bases spanning the gap.

This clonotype turned up a few times. At one of its ends the junction is not consistent with the germline gene, which may arise from a read error. V gene TRBV6-1 combines with J gene TRBJ2-1, with 13 nucleotides matching TRBD2. Germline lookup yields CDR1 MNHNS and CDR2 SASEGT. The CDR3 extends over 11 amino acids. CDR3 sequence: CATRTSGSMVF. In DNA form, the CDR3 reads TGTGCCACGAGGACTAGCGGGAGCATGGTCTTC.

This clonotype was counted at least ten times. This sequence joins TRBV7-6 and TRBJ2-3; 9 bases are shared with TRBD2. The CDR3 spans 16 residues. Germline CDR1 and CDR2: SGHVS and FNYEAQ. Trimming cost V 5 bases and J 2 bases; bases outside gene matches: 8. DNA of the CDR3: TGTGCCAGCAGCCGAGGGACTAGCAGACCCACAGATACGCAGTATTTT. Its protein is CASSRGTSRPTDTQYF.

This clonotype came up many times. This chain connects TRBV30 to TRBJ1-5; D possibly corresponds to TRBD1 (6 bases). Between the trimmed V and J ends, which lost 2 bases and 6 bases, there was a span of 11 bases. The length of the CDR3 is 13 residues. Per germline, CDR1 GTSNPN and CDR2 SVGIG (reference sequence). This chain's CDR3 is CAWSLGGIQPQHF. CDR3 sequence (DNA): TGTGCCTGGAGTCTAGGGGGGATTCAGCCCCAGCATTTT.

This chain uses TRBV12-3 or TRBV12-4 with TRBJ1-4, with a possible D match to TRBD1 (5 bases). V was shortened by 1 base and J by 7 bases, with 16 bases between the two germline ends. The CDR3 has 16 amino acids. In DNA, the CDR3 is TGTGCCAGCAGTTTAGGGTCCAACCGTGGGGCTGAAAAACTGTTTTTT. Translation gives CASSLGSNRGAEKLFF.

This clonotype was seen more than once but under ten times. The chain has TRBV12-5 and TRBJ2-7; a weak D match, TRBD2 (6 bases). The ends were cut back, 1 base at V and 3 bases at J, with 13 bases in the middle. The CDR3 covers 15 residues. CDR1 is LGHNT, CDR2 FRNRAP, per germline. The CDR3 DNA is TGTGCTAGTGGTTTGGGGTCGGGGGAGCACTACGAGCAGTACTTC. Translating gives CASGLGSGEHYEQYF. The whole variable domain, remainder taken from reference TRBV12-5 and TRBJ2-7, is DARVTQTPRHKVTEMGQEVTMRCQPILGHNTVFWYRQTMMQGLELLAYFRNRAPLDDSGMPKDRFSAEMPDATLATLKIQPSEPRDSAVYFCASGLGSGEHYEQYFGPGTRLTVT.

The V gene is TRBV5-5, the J gene TRBJ1-5, with D tentatively TRBD1 (5 bases). Germline values: CDR1 SGHKS, CDR2 YYEKEE (reference sequence). The CDR3 loop spans 16 amino acids. Trimming cost V 4 bases and J 0 bases, with 14 bases left between them. The CDR3 loop is CASSAQEFLSNQPQHF. The CDR3 bases are TGTGCCAGCAGCGCACAGGAGTTTCTTAGCAATCAGCCCCAGCATTTT.

This clonotype was seen a few times. This chain links TRBV29-1 with TRBJ2-7, with 9 bases fitting TRBD1. Germline assignment: CDR1 SQVTM and CDR2 ANQGSEA. CDR3 length: 13 residues. Trimming removed 4 bases from V and 2 bases from J; junction bases left unmatched: 3. The CDR3 loop is CSVGRTGAYEQYF. The DNA of the CDR3 is TGCAGCGTTGGGCGGACAGGGGCCTACGAGCAGTACTTC.

This clonotype was observed a few times. The CDR3 region has the DNA TGTGCCACCACCCCGGGCGGGGAGGAAGAGACCCAGTACTTC. This gives the protein CATTPGGEEETQYF. The chain links TRBV15 to TRBJ2-5; D is perhaps TRBD2 (6 bases). Between the trimmed V and J ends, which lost 7 bases and 3 bases, there was a span of 15 bases. This CDR3 is built from 14 residues. The V gene's germline CDR1 is LNHNV and CDR2 YYDKDF (reference sequence).